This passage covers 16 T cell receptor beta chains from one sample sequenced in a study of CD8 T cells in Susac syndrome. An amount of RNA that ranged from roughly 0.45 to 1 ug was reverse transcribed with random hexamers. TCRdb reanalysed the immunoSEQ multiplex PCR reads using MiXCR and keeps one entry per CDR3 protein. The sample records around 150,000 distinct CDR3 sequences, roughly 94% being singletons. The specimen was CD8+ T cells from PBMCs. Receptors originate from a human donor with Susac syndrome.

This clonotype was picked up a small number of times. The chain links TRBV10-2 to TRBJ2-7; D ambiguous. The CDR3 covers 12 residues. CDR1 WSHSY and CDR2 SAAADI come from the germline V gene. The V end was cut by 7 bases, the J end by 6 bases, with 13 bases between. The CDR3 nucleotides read TGCGCCAGCACCGAAGGGAACCTCGAGCAGTACTTC. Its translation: CASTEGNLEQYF.

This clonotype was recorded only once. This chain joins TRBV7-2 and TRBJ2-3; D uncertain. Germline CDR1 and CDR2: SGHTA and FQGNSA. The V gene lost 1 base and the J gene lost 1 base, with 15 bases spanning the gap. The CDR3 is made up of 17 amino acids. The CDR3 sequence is CASSLGPPRPGTDTQYF. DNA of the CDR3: TGTGCCAGCAGCTTAGGGCCGCCTAGACCCGGCACAGATACGCAGTATTTT.

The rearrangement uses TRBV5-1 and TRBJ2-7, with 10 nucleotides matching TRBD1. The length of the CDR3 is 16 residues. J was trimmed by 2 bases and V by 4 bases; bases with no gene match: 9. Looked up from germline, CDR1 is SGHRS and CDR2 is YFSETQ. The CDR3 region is CASSPFPGQGPYEQYF. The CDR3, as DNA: TGCGCCAGCAGCCCTTTTCCGGGACAGGGGCCCTACGAGCAGTACTTC.

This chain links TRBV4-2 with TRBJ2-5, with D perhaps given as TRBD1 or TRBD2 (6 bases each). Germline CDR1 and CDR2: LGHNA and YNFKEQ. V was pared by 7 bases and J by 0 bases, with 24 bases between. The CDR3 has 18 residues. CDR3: CASNAWGAMALNQETQYF. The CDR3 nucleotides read TGTGCCAGCAACGCCTGGGGGGCGATGGCCTTGAACCAAGAGACCCAGTACTTC.

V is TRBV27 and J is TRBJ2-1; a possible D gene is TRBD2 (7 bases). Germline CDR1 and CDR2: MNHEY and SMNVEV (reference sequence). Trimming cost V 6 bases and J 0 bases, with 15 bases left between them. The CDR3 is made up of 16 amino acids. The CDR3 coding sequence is TGTGCCAGCAGCTCACGGGGGGCGGCCTCCTACAATGAGCAGTTCTTC. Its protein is CASSSRGAASYNEQFF.

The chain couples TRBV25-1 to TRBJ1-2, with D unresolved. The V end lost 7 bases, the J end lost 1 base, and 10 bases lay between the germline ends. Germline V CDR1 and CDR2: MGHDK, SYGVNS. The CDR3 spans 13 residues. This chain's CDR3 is CASTLDVNYGYTF. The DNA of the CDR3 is TGTGCCAGCACCTTGGACGTTAACTATGGCTACACCTTC.

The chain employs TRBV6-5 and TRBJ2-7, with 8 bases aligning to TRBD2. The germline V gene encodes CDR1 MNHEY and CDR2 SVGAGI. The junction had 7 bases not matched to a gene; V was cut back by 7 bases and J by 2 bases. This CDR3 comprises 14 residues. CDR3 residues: CASTGGRPPYEQYF. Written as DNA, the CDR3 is TGTGCCAGCACGGGGGGGAGACCTCCCTACGAGCAGTACTTC.

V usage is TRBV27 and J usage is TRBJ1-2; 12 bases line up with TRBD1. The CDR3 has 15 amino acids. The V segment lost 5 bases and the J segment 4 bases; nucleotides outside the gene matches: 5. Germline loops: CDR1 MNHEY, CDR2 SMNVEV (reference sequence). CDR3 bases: TGTGCCAGCAGTCCAGGGACAGGGGGCTTCTATGGCTACACCTTC. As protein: CASSPGTGGFYGYTF.

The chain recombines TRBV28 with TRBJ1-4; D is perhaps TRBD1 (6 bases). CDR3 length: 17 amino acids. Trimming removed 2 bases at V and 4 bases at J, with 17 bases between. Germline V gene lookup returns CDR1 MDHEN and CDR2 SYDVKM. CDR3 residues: CASSLPSTGVDNEKLFF. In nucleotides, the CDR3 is TGTGCCAGCAGTTTACCGTCGACAGGCGTCGATAATGAAAAACTGTTTTTT. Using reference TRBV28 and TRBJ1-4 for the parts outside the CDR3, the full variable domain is DVKVTQSSRYLVKRTGEKVFLECVQDMDHENMFWYRQDPGLGLRLIYFSYDVKMKEKGDIPEGYSVSREKKERFSLILESASTNQTSMYLCASSLPSTGVDNEKLFFGSGTQLSVL.

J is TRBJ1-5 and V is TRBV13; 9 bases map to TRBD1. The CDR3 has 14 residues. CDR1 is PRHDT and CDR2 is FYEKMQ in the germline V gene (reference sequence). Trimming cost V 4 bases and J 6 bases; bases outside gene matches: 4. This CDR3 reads CASSSGTGSQPQHF. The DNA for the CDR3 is TGTGCCAGCAGCTCCGGGACAGGGAGTCAGCCCCAGCATTTT.

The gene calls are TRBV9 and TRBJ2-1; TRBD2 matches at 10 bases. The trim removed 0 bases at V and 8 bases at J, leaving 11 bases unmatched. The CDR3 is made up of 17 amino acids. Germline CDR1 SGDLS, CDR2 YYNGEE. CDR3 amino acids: CASSVGKREGRVDEQFF. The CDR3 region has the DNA TGTGCCAGCAGCGTAGGGAAGCGGGAGGGCCGAGTGGATGAGCAGTTCTTC. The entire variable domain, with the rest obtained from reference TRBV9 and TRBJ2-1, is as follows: DSGVTQTPKHLITATGQRVTLRCSPRSGDLSVYWYQQSLDQGLQFLIQYYNGEERAKGNILERFSAQQFPDLHSELNLSSLELGDSALYFCASSVGKREGRVDEQFFGPGTRLTVL.

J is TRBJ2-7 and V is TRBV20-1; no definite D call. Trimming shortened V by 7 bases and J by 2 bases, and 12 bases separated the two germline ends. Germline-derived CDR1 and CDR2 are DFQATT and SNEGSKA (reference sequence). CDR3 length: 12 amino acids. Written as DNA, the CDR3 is TGCAGTGTGCAGACTGACACCTACGAGCAGTACTTC. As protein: CSVQTDTYEQYF.

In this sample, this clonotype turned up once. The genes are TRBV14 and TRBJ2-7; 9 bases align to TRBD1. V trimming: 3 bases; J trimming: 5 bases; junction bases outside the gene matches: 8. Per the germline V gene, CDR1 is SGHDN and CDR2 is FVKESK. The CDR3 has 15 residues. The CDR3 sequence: CASSHTGQGRDEQYF. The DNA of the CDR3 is TGTGCCAGCAGCCACACGGGACAGGGACGTGACGAGCAGTACTTC.

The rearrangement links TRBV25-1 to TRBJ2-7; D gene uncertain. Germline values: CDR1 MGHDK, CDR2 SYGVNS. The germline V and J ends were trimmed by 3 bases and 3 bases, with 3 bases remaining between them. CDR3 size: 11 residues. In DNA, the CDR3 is TGTGCCAGCAGTGACGGCTACGAGCAGTACTTC. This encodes CASSDGYEQYF.

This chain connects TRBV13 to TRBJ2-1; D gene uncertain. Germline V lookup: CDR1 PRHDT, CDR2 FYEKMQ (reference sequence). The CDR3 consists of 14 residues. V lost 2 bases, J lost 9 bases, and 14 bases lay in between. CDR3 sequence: CASSLSTRRPEQFF. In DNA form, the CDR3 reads TGTGCCAGCAGCTTATCCACCCGTCGGCCTGAGCAGTTCTTC.

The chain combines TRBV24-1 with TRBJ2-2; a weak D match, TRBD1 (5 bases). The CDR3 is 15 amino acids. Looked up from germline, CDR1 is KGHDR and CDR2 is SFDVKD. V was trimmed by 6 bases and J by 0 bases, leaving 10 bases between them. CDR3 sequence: CATSIRTPNTGELFF. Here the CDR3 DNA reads TGTGCCACCAGTATTAGGACACCGAACACCGGGGAGCTGTTTTTT.